This is a list of T cell receptor beta chains from one sample in a study of cytomegalovirus exposure and HLA in healthy donors. This table comes from immunoSEQ multiplex PCR, and its TCRdb copy is limited to in-frame clones, with some not included. The sample lists around 32,000 clones, roughly 44% occurring once. Sequencing was performed on PBMCs. Receptor source: a woman aged 45-59 years in good health and CMV-seronegative. Each CDR3 is given with its conserved first and last residue. Fields, in order: J gene, D gene, clone size, V gene, CDR3 length, CDR3 protein, CDR3 DNA. A D gene is named only where the DNA matches it firmly. Expanded clones are given a class, and other clones once, few, many or no size at all.

>TRBJ2-3|TRBD2|few|TRBV5-1|16
CASSLGLAGAPDTQYF
TGCGCCAGCAGCTTGGGACTAGCGGGAGCCCCAGATACGCAGTATTTT
>TRBJ2-7|TRBD2|NA|TRBV18|15
CASSPTEGGSYEQYF
TGTGCCAGCTCACCCACTGAGGGCGGGAGCTACGAGCAGTACTTC
>TRBJ1-2|TRBD1|few|TRBV5-6|12
CASSFQGDGYTF
TGTGCCAGCAGCTTTCAGGGGGATGGCTACACCTTC
>TRBJ1-1|NA|NA|TRBV27|16
CASSFIRRGMNTEAFF
TGTGCCAGCAGTTTCATCCGCAGGGGAATGAACACTGAAGCTTTCTTT
>TRBJ2-3|NA|NA|TRBV6-4|15
CASSAGLPGTDTQYF
TGTGCCAGCAGTGCCGGACTACCCGGCACAGATACGCAGTATTTT
>TRBJ2-1|NA|NA|TRBV7-9|13
CASSLGAPGEQFF
TGTGCCAGCAGCCTCGGCGCGCCAGGGGAGCAGTTCTTC
>TRBJ2-2|TRBD2|NA|TRBV7-7|13
CASSSSGGMELFF
TGTGCCAGCAGCTCGTCGGGGGGAATGGAGCTGTTTTTT
>TRBJ2-3|TRBD2|NA|TRBV29-1|14
CSVGGSGSTDTQYF
TGCAGCGTTGGTGGTAGCGGGAGCACAGATACGCAGTATTTT
>TRBJ2-7|NA|NA|TRBV27|14
CASSPLTGIYEQYF
TGTGCCAGCAGTCCCCTTACAGGGATCTACGAGCAGTACTTC
>TRBJ1-1|NA|NA|TRBV18|18
CASSPITGGAGLNTEAFF
TGTGCCAGCTCACCAATAACCGGGGGGGCGGGCCTGAACACTGAAGCCTTCTTT
>TRBJ2-7|TRBD1|NA|TRBV7-3|15
CASSLTWTGTYEQYF
TGTGCCAGCAGCTTAACGTGGACAGGGACCTACGAGCAGTACTTC
>TRBJ1-1|NA|NA|TRBV6-5|15
CASSYSWGQNTEAFF
TGTGCCAGCAGTTACTCGTGGGGGCAGAACACTGAAGCTTTCTTT
>TRBJ1-6|TRBD1|NA|TRBV19|14
CASSRTGHNSPLHF
TGTGCCAGTTCCCGGACAGGGCATAATTCACCCCTCCACTTT
>TRBJ2-2|TRBD2|few|TRBV7-2|14
CASSLLGLAGELFF
TGTGCCAGCAGCTTATTGGGACTAGCCGGGGAGCTGTTTTTT
>TRBJ1-4|TRBD1|few|TRBV11-2|14
CASSLGQISEKLFF
TGTGCCAGCAGCTTGGGACAGATCTCAGAAAAACTGTTTTTT
>TRBJ1-2|NA|NA|TRBV2|15
CASRAWVVRNYGYTF
TGTGCCAGCAGAGCGTGGGTGGTCCGCAACTATGGCTACACCTTC
>TRBJ2-5|TRBD2|NA|TRBV19|15
CASSNPTSGRETQYF
TGTGCCAGTAGTAACCCGACTAGCGGAAGGGAGACCCAGTACTTC
>TRBJ2-2|TRBD1|NA|TRBV5-4|18
CASTVPGTGADNTGELFF
TGTGCCAGCACCGTTCCCGGGACAGGGGCTGATAACACCGGGGAGCTGTTTTTT
>TRBJ2-1|NA|few|TRBV5-1|16
CASSLTGDSSYNEQFF
TGCGCCAGCAGCCTGACAGGCGATAGCTCCTACAATGAGCAGTTCTTC
>TRBJ1-5|TRBD1|NA|TRBV11-1|15
CASSSGTGGDQPQHF
TGTGCCAGCAGCTCCGGGACAGGGGGTGATCAGCCCCAGCATTTT
>TRBJ2-1|TRBD2|NA|TRBV18|17
CASSPPLREGIKNEQFF
TGTGCCAGCTCACCACCTCTACGGGAGGGGATTAAGAATGAGCAGTTCTTC
>TRBJ1-2|NA|NA|TRBV30|13
CAWSGTSADGYTF
TGTGCCTGGAGTGGGACATCGGCGGATGGCTACACCTTC
>TRBJ1-5|NA|NA|TRBV6-5|12
CASSYGGQPQHF
TGTGCCAGCAGCTACGGAGGGCAGCCCCAGCATTTT